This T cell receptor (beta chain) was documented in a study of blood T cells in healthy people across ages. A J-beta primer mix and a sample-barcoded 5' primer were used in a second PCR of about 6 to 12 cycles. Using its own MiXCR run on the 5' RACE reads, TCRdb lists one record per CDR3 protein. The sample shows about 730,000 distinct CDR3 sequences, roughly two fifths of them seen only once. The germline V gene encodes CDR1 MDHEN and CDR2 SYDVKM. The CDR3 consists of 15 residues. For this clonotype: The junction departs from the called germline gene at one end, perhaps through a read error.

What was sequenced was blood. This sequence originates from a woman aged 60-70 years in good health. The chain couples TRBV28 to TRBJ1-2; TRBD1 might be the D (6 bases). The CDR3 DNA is TGTGCCAGCAATTTAGGGGGGATCCAGGGCTATGGCTACACCTTC. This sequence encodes CASNLGGIQGYGYTF.